The following is a T cell receptor (beta chain) sequence with its context. Deep-level assay runs were performed. Each subset's genomic DNA was shared equally among a number of immunoSEQ plates. In the sorted-subset replicate PCRs, around 0.2 ug DNA, some 30,000 T cell genomes, was used. Here immunoSEQ multiplex PCR was the method, and the copy in TCRdb shows in-frame clones only, minus some. The data show 1.5 million to 2.5 million clones, with about 94% seen just once and 1% to 1.5% held by the top ten. This record comes from a study of shared clonotypes between healthy human individuals. Study details: The donor pool was made up of a couple of women and a few men aged 18 to 49.

CD45RO-negative, CCR7-selected cells formed the naive CD8 fraction, which excluded terminally differentiated effector memory CD45RA+ cells. CDR3 size: 13 residues. The V gene's germline CDR1 is SGHAT and CDR2 FQNNGV. Trimming removed 4 bases from V and 5 bases from J, with 10 bases in between. The chain joins TRBV11-2 to TRBJ2-3, with a tentative D call TRBD1 (6 bases). Sequencing input: naive CD8+ T cells sorted from blood. The TCR originated in a man between 18 and 35 years old in good health. The CDR3 here is CASSSRGGDTQYF. As DNA, the CDR3 is TGTGCCAGCAGCTCCAGGGGTGGAGATACGCAGTATTTT.